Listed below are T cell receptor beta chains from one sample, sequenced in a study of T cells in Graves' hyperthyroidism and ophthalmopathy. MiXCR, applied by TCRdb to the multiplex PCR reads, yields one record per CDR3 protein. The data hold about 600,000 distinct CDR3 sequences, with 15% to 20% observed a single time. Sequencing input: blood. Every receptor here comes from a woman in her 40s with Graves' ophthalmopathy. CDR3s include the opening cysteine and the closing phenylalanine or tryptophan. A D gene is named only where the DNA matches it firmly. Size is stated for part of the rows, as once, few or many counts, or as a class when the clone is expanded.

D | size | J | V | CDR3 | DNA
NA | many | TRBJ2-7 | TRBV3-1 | CASSQARTAPYTYEQYF | TGTGCCAGCAGCCAAGCAAGGACCGCGCCCTATACCTACGAGCAGTACTTC
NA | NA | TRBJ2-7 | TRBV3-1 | CASSRPEVGEQYF | TGTGCCAGCAGCCGACCCGAGGTGGGCGAGCAGTACTTC
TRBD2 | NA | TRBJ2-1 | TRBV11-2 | CASSLAQRASGSNEQFF | TGTGCCAGCAGCTTAGCACAGAGGGCTAGCGGGAGTAATGAGCAGTTCTTC
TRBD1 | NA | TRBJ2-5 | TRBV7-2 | CASSLEPGGVTQYF | TGTGCCAGCAGCCTAGAGCCAGGGGGAGTGACCCAGTACTTC
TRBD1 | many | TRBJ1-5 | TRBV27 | CASTTGTGDQPQHF | TGTGCCAGCACTACCGGGACAGGTGATCAGCCCCAGCATTTT
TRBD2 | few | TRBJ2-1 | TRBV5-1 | CASSRTSFEQFF | TGCGCCAGCAGCCGGACTAGTTTTGAGCAGTTCTTC
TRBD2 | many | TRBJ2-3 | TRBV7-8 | CASSLRLAGGPSTDTQYF | TGTGCCAGCAGCTTAAGACTAGCGGGAGGGCCCTCGACAGATACGCAGTATTTT
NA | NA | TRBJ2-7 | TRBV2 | CASSPRGAEQYF | TGTGCCAGCAGTCCCAGGGGGGCGGAGCAGTACTTC
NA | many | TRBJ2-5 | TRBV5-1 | CASTLFGPQETQYF | TGCGCCAGCACCCTGTTCGGCCCCCAAGAGACCCAGTACTTC
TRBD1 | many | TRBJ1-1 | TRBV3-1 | CASSQAAGGNTEAFF | TGTGCCAGCAGCCAAGCCGCAGGGGGCAACACTGAAGCTTTCTTT
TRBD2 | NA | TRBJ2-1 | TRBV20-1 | CSAAGGGVYNEQFF | TGCAGTGCTGCGGGGGGGGGGGTCTACAATGAGCAGTTCTTC
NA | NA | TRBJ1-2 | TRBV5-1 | CASSFNQGADLGYGYTF | TGCGCCAGCAGCTTCAACCAAGGGGCGGATTTGGGCTATGGCTACACCTTC
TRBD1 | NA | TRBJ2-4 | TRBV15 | CATSSYWDRLAKNIQYF | TGTGCCACCAGCAGCTACTGGGACAGATTAGCCAAAAACATTCAGTACTTC
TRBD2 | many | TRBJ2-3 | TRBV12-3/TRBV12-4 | CASKETLGGGQDTDTQYF | TGTGCCAGCAAGGAAACCCTGGGCGGGGGGCAGGACACAGATACGCAGTATTTT
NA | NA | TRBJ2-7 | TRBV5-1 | CASSFLGSGSYEQYF | TGCGCCAGCAGCTTCCTGGGGAGCGGATCCTACGAGCAGTACTTC
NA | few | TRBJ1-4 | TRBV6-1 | CASSPTPVARARKKLFF | TGTGCCAGCAGCCCCACCCCCGTTGCGAGGGCGAGGAAAAAACTGTTTTTT
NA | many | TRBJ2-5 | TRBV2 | CASSVLASGETQYF | TGTGCCAGCAGTGTGTTGGCTTCCGGGGAGACCCAGTACTTC
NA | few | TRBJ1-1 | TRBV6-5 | CASSYSTSLEAFF | TGTGCCAGCAGTTACTCGACCTCCCTTGAAGCTTTCTTT
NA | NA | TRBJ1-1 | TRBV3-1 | CASSQSAGVTNTEAFF | TGTGCCAGCAGCCAATCGGCAGGGGTGACGAACACTGAAGCTTTCTTT
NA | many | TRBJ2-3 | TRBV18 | CASSPTPGPSTDTQYF | TGTGCCAGCTCGCCGACTCCTGGACCAAGCACAGATACGCAGTATTTT
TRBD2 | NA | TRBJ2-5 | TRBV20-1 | CSARDGSVAGIRETQYF | TGCAGTGCTAGAGATGGGTCGGTAGCGGGAATTAGAGAGACCCAGTACTTC
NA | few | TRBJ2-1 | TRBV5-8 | CASSLFYRYNEQFF | TGTGCCAGCAGCTTGTTCTACAGGTACAATGAGCAGTTCTTC
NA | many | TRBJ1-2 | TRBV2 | CASSERDLGVSYTF | TGTGCCAGCAGTGAACGAGACTTGGGAGTGAGCTACACCTTC
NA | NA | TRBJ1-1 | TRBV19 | CASSRWAGPLTNTEAFF | TGTGCCAGTAGTCGATGGGCGGGACCGCTAACGAACACTGAAGCTTTCTTT
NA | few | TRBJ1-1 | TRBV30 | CARRTGLNTEAFF | TGTGCCCGGAGGACCGGTCTGAACACTGAAGCTTTCTTT
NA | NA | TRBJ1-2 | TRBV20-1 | CSARDHGTAGGYTF | TGCAGTGCTAGAGATCACGGGACCGCGGGGGGCTACACCTTC
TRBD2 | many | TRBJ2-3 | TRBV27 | CASSWERREGRMHTQYF | TGTGCCAGCAGTTGGGAGAGGCGGGAGGGTAGGATGCATACGCAGTATTTT
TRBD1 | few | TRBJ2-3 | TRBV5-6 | CASSLATGTGSTDTQYF | TGTGCCAGCAGCTTGGCTACCGGGACAGGGAGCACAGATACGCAGTATTTT
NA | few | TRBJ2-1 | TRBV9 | CASTQGGSGTAEQFF | TGTGCCAGCACCCAGGGGGGGAGTGGTACGGCTGAGCAGTTCTTC
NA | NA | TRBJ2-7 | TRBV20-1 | CSAYVEGYEQYF | TGCAGTGCGTACGTGGAGGGCTACGAGCAGTACTTC
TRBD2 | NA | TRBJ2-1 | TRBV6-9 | CASSWTSGNEQFF | TGTGCCAGCAGTTGGACTAGCGGTAATGAGCAGTTCTTC
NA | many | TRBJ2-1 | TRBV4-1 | CASSQAANEQFF | TGCGCCAGCAGCCAAGCGGCAAATGAGCAGTTCTTC
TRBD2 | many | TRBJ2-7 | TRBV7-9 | CASSPGLAGGDEQYF | TGTGCCAGCAGCCCAGGACTAGCGGGAGGAGATGAGCAGTACTTC
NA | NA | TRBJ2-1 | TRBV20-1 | CSASGQVAASYNEQFF | TGCAGTGCTAGCGGCCAGGTCGCGGCCTCCTACAATGAGCAGTTCTTC
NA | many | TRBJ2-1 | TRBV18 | CASSPTSINEQFF | TGTGCCAGCTCTCCTACCTCAATCAATGAGCAGTTCTTC
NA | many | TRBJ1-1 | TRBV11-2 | CASSSPLVTNTEAFF | TGTGCCAGCAGCTCCCCCTTGGTGACGAACACTGAAGCTTTCTTT
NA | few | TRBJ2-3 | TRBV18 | CASSPLSLGPASTDTQYF | TGTGCCAGCTCACCACTGAGTCTGGGCCCGGCTAGCACAGATACGCAGTATTTT
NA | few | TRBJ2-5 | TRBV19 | CASSTFGWRQETQYF | TGTGCCAGTAGTACCTTTGGGTGGAGGCAAGAGACCCAGTACTTC
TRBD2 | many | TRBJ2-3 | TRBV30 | CAWSPAVGLAGGPYTQYF | TGTGCCTGGAGTCCAGCGGTAGGCCTAGCGGGAGGGCCTTATACGCAGTATTTT
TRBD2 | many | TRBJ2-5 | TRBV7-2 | CASSGGVAGVEETQYF | TGTGCCAGCAGCGGAGGGGTAGCGGGAGTTGAAGAGACCCAGTACTTC
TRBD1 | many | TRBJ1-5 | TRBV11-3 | CASSFHRPGQGTSNQPQHF | TGTGCCAGCAGCTTCCACAGGCCGGGACAGGGAACTAGCAATCAGCCCCAGCATTTT
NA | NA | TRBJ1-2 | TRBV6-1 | CASSEAQGLGNYGYTF | TGTGCCAGCAGTGAAGCACAGGGACTAGGAAACTATGGCTACACCTTC
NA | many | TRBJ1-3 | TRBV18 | CASSPPGRTGNTIYF | TGTGCCAGCTCACCTCCGGGTAGAACTGGAAACACCATATATTTT
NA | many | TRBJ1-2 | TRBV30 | CAWSVLRGTPYGYTF | TGTGCCTGGAGTGTACTACGAGGAACACCTTATGGCTACACCTTC
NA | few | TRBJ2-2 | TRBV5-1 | CASSLGSSDTGELFF | TGCGCCAGCAGCTTGGGGAGTTCGGACACCGGGGAGCTGTTTTTT
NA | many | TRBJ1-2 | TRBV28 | CASSNSGDGYTF | TGTGCCAGCAGCAATTCAGGGGATGGCTACACCTTC
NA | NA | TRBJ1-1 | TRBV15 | CATSRDSTEAFF | TGTGCCACCAGCAGAGACAGCACTGAAGCTTTCTTT
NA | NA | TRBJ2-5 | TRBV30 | CAWIPGNSYQETQYF | TGTGCCTGGATTCCAGGGAACAGTTACCAAGAGACCCAGTACTTC
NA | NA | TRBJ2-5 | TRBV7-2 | CASSLGRALRQETQYF | TGTGCCAGCAGCTTAGGCCGGGCCCTTCGTCAAGAGACCCAGTACTTC
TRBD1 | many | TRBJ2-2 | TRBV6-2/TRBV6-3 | CASRQGQYTGELFF | TGTGCCAGCAGGCAGGGACAGTACACCGGGGAGCTGTTTTTT
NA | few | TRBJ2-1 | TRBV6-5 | CASSYSVEDYNEQFF | TGTGCCAGCAGTTACTCGGTGGAAGACTACAATGAGCAGTTCTTC
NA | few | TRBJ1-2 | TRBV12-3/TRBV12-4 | CASSFSTTGNYGYTF | TGTGCCAGCAGTTTCTCCACCACAGGGAACTATGGCTACACCTTC
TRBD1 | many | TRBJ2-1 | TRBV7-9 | CASCRDRGYNEQFF | TGTGCCAGCTGCCGGGACAGGGGCTACAATGAGCAGTTCTTC
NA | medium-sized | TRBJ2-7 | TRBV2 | CASSSQSEQYF | TGTGCCAGCAGTTCGCAGAGCGAGCAGTACTTC
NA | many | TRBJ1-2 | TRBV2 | CASSREALYGYTF | TGTGCCAGCAGCAGGGAGGCCCTCTATGGCTACACCTTC
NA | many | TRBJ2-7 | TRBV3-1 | CASSPEKFPTDYEQYF | TGTGCCAGCAGCCCCGAGAAATTCCCAACTGACTACGAGCAGTACTTC
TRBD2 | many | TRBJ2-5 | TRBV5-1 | CASSLESGGTQYF | TGCGCCAGCAGCTTGGAGTCGGGGGGGACCCAGTACTTC
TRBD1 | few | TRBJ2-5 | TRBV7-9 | CASSSLYRGLGETQYF | TGTGCCAGCAGCTCCCTTTACAGGGGGCTTGGGGAGACCCAGTACTTC